Relative to its sample, the clone carrying this T cell receptor (beta chain) is medium-sized. These data are taken from a study of metastatic and nonmetastatic thyroid tumors. This CDR3 has 13 amino acids. CDR1 and CDR2 from the germline V gene are MDHEN and SYDVKM. Trimming shortened V by 8 bases and J by 6 bases, and 14 bases separated the two germline ends. TCRdb re-called the PCR reads via MiXCR. The sample includes about 40,000 clones, roughly 13% seen only once; the top ten take 9.5%. Each patient came to thyroid surgery without any prior treatment (of any kind). The chain joins TRBV28 to TRBJ1-5; possibly TRBD1 for D (6 bases). The sequencing sample was made of blood. This clonotype was obtained from a female donor with papillary thyroid cancer or a benign thyroid nodule (not recorded which). Some clones in this sample may be carry-over from other donors' samples. For the CDR3, the DNA is TGTGCCAGCGGGGAGAGGGGGTTTCAGCCCCAGCATTTT. It encodes CASGERGFQPQHF.